The rows below give T cell receptor beta chains drawn from one sample of a study of Tregs in tolerant kidney transplant recipients. Data came from immunoSEQ multiplex PCR; TCRdb stores just in-frame clones and leaves some out. Of some 74,000 clones detected, about 91% appear once; the ten largest clones hold about 0.36%. The sequences come from Tregs from blood, collected before the transplant. The receptors originated from a human donor who received a combined kidney and bone marrow transplant. Each CDR3 is given with its conserved first and last residue. The D gene is left open where the match is weak. Clone size is stated in some rows and not others, as once, few, many or a class when expanded.

-	15	TRBJ2-1	TRBV5-1	TRBD2	CASSSGAGGYNEQFF	TGCGCCAGCAGTTCCGGTGCGGGGGGATACAATGAGCAGTTCTTC
-	15	TRBJ1-1	TRBV19	-	CASSGLDSLNTEAFF	TGTGCCAGTAGTGGATTAGACAGTTTGAACACTGAAGCTTTCTTT
few	17	TRBJ2-7	TRBV7-2	TRBD2	CASSLVGLGGSSYEQYF	TGTGCCAGCAGCTTAGTGGGCTTGGGCGGGAGTTCCTACGAGCAGTACTTC
-	15	TRBJ1-4	TRBV7-2	-	CASSLVSAPNEKLFF	TGTGCCAGCAGCTTAGTGTCGGCCCCTAATGAAAAACTGTTTTTT
-	14	TRBJ2-7	TRBV2	TRBD2	CASSPNRTSCEQYF	TGTGCCAGCAGTCCTAACAGGACTAGCTGCGAGCAGTACTTC
once	16	TRBJ2-7	TRBV27	TRBD1	CASSLLGTGYPYEQYF	TGTGCCAGCAGTTTATTAGGGACAGGGTACCCCTACGAGCAGTACTTC
-	17	TRBJ2-7	TRBV4-2	TRBD2	CASSQGLAGGPQYEQYF	TGTGCCAGCAGCCAAGGACTAGCGGGAGGGCCACAGTACGAGCAGTACTTC
-	15	TRBJ2-3	TRBV19	TRBD1	CASSNRQGATDTQYF	TGTGCCAGTAGTAATCGGCAGGGGGCAACGGATACGCAGTATTTT
-	13	TRBJ2-7	TRBV9	-	CASSVAPNYEQYF	TGTGCCAGCAGCGTAGCCCCCAACTACGAGCAGTACTTC
-	16	TRBJ2-7	TRBV18	-	CASSPGDATFSYEQYF	TGTGCCAGCTCTCCAGGGGACGCGACTTTTTCCTACGAGCAGTACTTC
-	13	TRBJ2-5	TRBV7-7	-	CASSYTDQGTQYF	TGTGCTAGCAGCTATACCGATCAGGGGACCCAGTACTTC
-	12	TRBJ2-5	TRBV19	-	CASGERRETQYF	TGTGCCAGTGGTGAAAGAAGGGAGACCCAGTACTTC
-	14	TRBJ2-2	TRBV30	TRBD2	CAWGGGLRTGELFF	TGTGCCTGGGGGGGAGGGCTACGGACCGGGGAGCTGTTTTTT
-	14	TRBJ1-1	TRBV7-2	-	CASSLDAGNTEAFF	TGTGCCAGCAGCTTAGATGCGGGAAACACTGAAGCTTTCTTT
-	14	TRBJ1-4	TRBV28	TRBD1	CASGRGTGLEKLFF	TGTGCCAGCGGTCGGGGGACAGGTCTTGAAAAACTGTTTTTT
-	15	TRBJ2-3	TRBV27	TRBD2	CASRFLAGVTDTQYF	TGTGCCAGCAGGTTCCTAGCGGGAGTAACAGATACGCAGTATTTT
-	12	TRBJ2-7	TRBV11-2	-	CASSPRTGEQYF	TGTGCCAGCAGCCCTCGTACAGGCGAGCAGTACTTC
-	15	TRBJ1-1	TRBV6-1	-	CASSEGSRTYTEAFF	TGTGCCAGCAGTGAAGGTAGCAGGACGTACACTGAAGCTTTCTTT
few	15	TRBJ2-1	TRBV7-2	-	CASSLGVGIINEQFF	TGTGCCAGCAGCTTAGGTGTAGGGATCATCAATGAGCAGTTCTTC
-	15	TRBJ1-5	TRBV6-5	-	CASRLGTTSNQPQHF	TGTGCCAGCAGACTCGGGACAACTAGCAATCAGCCCCAGCATTTT
-	15	TRBJ1-4	TRBV2	-	CASSDRGLTNEKLFF	TGTGCCAGCAGTGACAGGGGACTTACTAATGAAAAACTGTTTTTT
-	14	TRBJ1-3	TRBV19	-	CASSISGAANTIYF	TGTGCCAGTAGTATATCGGGGGCAGCGAACACCATATATTTT
-	17	TRBJ2-6	TRBV27	-	CASSPADRASGANVLTF	TGTGCCAGCAGTCCGGCGGACAGAGCCTCTGGGGCCAACGTCCTGACTTTC
-	15	TRBJ2-7	TRBV10-3	TRBD1	CAISKGAGETSWPYF	TGTGCCATCTCAAAGGGGGCAGGAGAGACATCCTGGCCGTACTTC
-	16	TRBJ2-7	TRBV7-8	TRBD1	CASSLGWTGEGYEQYF	TGTGCCAGCAGCTTAGGGTGGACAGGGGAGGGCTACGAGCAGTACTTC
-	15	TRBJ2-6	TRBV7-9	-	CASSLGGPGANVLTF	TGTGCCAGCAGCTTAGGGGGGCCCGGGGCCAACGTCCTGACTTTC
-	17	TRBJ2-3	TRBV5-1	-	CASSLSSRGGSRDTQYF	TGCGCCAGCAGCTTGAGTTCAAGGGGGGGGTCCCGAGATACGCAGTATTTT
-	11	TRBJ2-5	TRBV6-6	-	CASLAQETQYF	TGTGCCAGCCTAGCTCAAGAGACCCAGTACTTC
once	15	TRBJ2-5	TRBV10-2	TRBD2	CASSRTSGGVETQYF	TGCGCCAGCAGTAGGACTAGCGGGGGAGTAGAGACCCAGTACTTC
-	15	TRBJ2-7	TRBV28	TRBD1	CASSLRTGGSYEQYF	TGTGCCAGCAGCCTCCGGACAGGGGGGTCCTACGAGCAGTACTTC
-	15	TRBJ2-7	TRBV6-5	TRBD1	CASSSGQGAPYEQYF	TGTGCCAGCAGTTCCGGACAGGGTGCCCCCTACGAGCAGTACTTC
-	17	TRBJ2-4	TRBV14	-	CASSPWGREGAKNIQYF	TGTGCCAGCAGCCCCTGGGGACGGGAAGGGGCCAAAAACATTCAGTACTTC
-	14	TRBJ2-7	TRBV5-1	TRBD1	CASSATGGSYEQYF	TGCGCCAGCAGCGCCACAGGGGGTTCCTACGAGCAGTACTTC
-	15	TRBJ1-5	TRBV28	-	CASSSTGIINQPQHF	TGTGCCAGCAGTTCAACCGGGATCATCAATCAGCCCCAGCATTTT
once	19	TRBJ2-6	TRBV28	TRBD2	CASSPLSSGSRGGANVLTF	TGTGCCAGCAGTCCCCTGAGTAGCGGGAGCCGGGGTGGGGCCAACGTCCTGACTTTC
-	15	TRBJ1-5	TRBV5-1	-	CASSLDGQMNQPQHF	TGCGCCAGCAGCTTGGACGGGCAGATGAATCAGCCCCAGCATTTT
-	13	TRBJ2-1	TRBV5-1	-	CASSSDFYNEQFF	TGCGCCAGCAGCTCTGACTTCTACAATGAGCAGTTCTTC
-	17	TRBJ1-5	TRBV7-8	-	CASSLADEALGNQPQHF	TGTGCCAGCAGCTTAGCGGATGAGGCCCTCGGAAATCAGCCCCAGCATTTT
-	15	TRBJ1-2	TRBV7-9	-	CASSLKGEANYGYTF	TGTGCCAGCAGCTTAAAAGGGGAAGCTAACTATGGCTACACCTTC
-	15	TRBJ2-7	TRBV5-3	-	CARSPYEGASLEQYF	TGTGCCAGAAGCCCCTACGAGGGAGCTTCCCTTGAGCAGTACTTC
-	14	TRBJ1-2	TRBV2	-	CASSEAGRRGGYTF	TGTGCCAGCAGTGAAGCGGGAAGGCGAGGAGGCTACACCTTC
-	15	TRBJ1-4	TRBV4-3	-	CASSQDGGRAEKLFF	TGCGCCAGCAGCCAAGACGGGGGGCGGGCTGAAAAACTGTTTTTT